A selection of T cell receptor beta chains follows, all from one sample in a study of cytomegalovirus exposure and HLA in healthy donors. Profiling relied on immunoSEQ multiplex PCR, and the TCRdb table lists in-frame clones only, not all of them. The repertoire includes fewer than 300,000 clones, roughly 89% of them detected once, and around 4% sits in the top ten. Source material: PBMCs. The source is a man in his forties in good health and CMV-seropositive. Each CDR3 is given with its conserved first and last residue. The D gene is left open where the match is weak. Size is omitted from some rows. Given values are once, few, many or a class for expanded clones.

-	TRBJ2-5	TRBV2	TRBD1	TGTGCCAGCATCACAGGGGCCGAGACCCAGTACTTC	CASITGAETQYF
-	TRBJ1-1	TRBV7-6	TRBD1	TGTGCCAGCAGCTTAGGACAGGGGGAGAACACTGAAGCTTTCTTT	CASSLGQGENTEAFF
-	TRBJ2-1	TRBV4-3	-	TGCGCCAGCAGCCAAGACAGGGTAGGCTACAATGAGCAGTTCTTC	CASSQDRVGYNEQFF
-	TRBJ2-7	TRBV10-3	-	TGTGCCATCAGTGAAGGGCCCTACGGGACCTACGAGCAGTACTTC	CAISEGPYGTYEQYF
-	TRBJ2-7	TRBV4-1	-	TGCGCCAGCAGCCAAGATAAAGGGGGTCCCGAGCAGTACTTC	CASSQDKGGPEQYF
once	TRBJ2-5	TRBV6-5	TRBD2	TGTGCCAGCACCAATAGCGGGGGCCCCCAAGAGACCCAGTACTTC	CASTNSGGPQETQYF
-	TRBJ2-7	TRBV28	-	TGTGCCAGCAGTTTGGTGCAGGGCTTCATCTACGAGCAGTACTTC	CASSLVQGFIYEQYF
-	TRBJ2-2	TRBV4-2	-	TGTGCCAGCAGCCAAGATGCGCTCGGTGGGCAGGGTATAGGAGGGGAGCTGTTTTTT	CASSQDALGGQGIGGELFF
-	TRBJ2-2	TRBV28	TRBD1	TGTGCCAGCAGTTTACTTCGACAGGGGTGGACCGGGGAGCTGTTTTTT	CASSLLRQGWTGELFF
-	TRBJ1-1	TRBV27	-	TGTGCCAGCCTTTCCGGGAACACTGAAGCTTTCTTT	CASLSGNTEAFF
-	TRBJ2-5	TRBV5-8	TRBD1	TGTGCCAGCACCGCTAGGGGGCGGCAAGAGACCCAGTACTTC	CASTARGRQETQYF
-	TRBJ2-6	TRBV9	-	TGTGCCAGCAGCACACAGGTCTCTGGGGCCAACGTCCTGACTTTC	CASSTQVSGANVLTF
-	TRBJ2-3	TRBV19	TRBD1	TGTGCCAGTAGTTTCTACAGGGGTCGGACAGATACGCAGTATTTT	CASSFYRGRTDTQYF
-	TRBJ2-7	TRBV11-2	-	TGTGCCAGCTTCTGGGCTAGCGCGCTTTACGAGCAGTACTTC	CASFWASALYEQYF
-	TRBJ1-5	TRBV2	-	TGTGCCAGCAGTGAAGAGGGAGCGCAGCCCCAGCATTTT	CASSEEGAQPQHF
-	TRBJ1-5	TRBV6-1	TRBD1	TGTGCCAGCAGTGAATGGGGACAGGGGGCTTTCCAGCCCCAGCATTTT	CASSEWGQGAFQPQHF
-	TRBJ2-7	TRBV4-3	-	TGCGCCAGCAGCCAAGATATGGGTGCGGGGAGCTCCTACGAGCAGTACTTC	CASSQDMGAGSSYEQYF
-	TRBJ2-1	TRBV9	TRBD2	TGTGCCAGCAGCGGTAGCGGGAGGGGCGCCTACAATGAGCAGTTCTTC	CASSGSGRGAYNEQFF
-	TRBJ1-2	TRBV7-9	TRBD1	TGTGCCAGCAGCTTAGGACAGGGGGCGGGCTACACCTTC	CASSLGQGAGYTF
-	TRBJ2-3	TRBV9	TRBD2	TGTGCCAGCAGCGCGCTAGCGGGAGGGCCGGCAGATACGCAGTATTTT	CASSALAGGPADTQYF
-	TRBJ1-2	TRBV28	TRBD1	TGTGCCACCTGGACAGGTCGACGTAACTATGGCTACACCTTC	CATWTGRRNYGYTF
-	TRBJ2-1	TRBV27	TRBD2	TGTGCCAGCAGTTTAGCGGGGGGGACTTACAATGAGCAGTTCTTC	CASSLAGGTYNEQFF
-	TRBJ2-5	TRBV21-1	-	TGTGCCAGCAGGGGGGACATGGCGGGCGGGAGGGCGGAGACCCAGTACTTC	CASRGDMAGGRAETQYF
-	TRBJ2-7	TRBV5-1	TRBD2	TGCGCCAGCCCGGGGGTAGCGGGAGAACGGCAGTACTTC	CASPGVAGERQYF
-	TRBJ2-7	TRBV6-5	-	TGTGCCAGCAGTTACTCTAGGAGGGCCTGGGACTACGAGCAGTACTTC	CASSYSRRAWDYEQYF
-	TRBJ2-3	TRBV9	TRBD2	TGTGCCAGCAGCGTAGGGAATAGCGGGAGGTGGGCAGATACGCAGTATTTT	CASSVGNSGRWADTQYF
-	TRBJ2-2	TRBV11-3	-	TGTGCCAGCAGTTGGCAGGACGGGGAGCTGTTTTTT	CASSWQDGELFF
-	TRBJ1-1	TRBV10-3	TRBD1	TGTGCCTCACGAGGGACAGTGAAGAGCACTGAAGCTTTCTTT	CASRGTVKSTEAFF
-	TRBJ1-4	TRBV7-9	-	TGTTCCAGCAGCTTAAGGGGGGGTGATGAAAAACTGTTTTTT	CSSSLRGGDEKLFF
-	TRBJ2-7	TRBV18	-	TGTGCCAGCTCCCCCGCAGGGAACTCCTACGAGCAGTACTTC	CASSPAGNSYEQYF
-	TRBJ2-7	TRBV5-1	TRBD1	TGCGCCAGCAGCTTGGAAGGGGGCAGCTCCTACGAGCAGTACTTC	CASSLEGGSSYEQYF
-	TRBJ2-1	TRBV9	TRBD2	TGTGCCAGCAGCGTAGCTACGGGACTAGCGGGAGGGCCGCACAATGAGCAGTTCTTC	CASSVATGLAGGPHNEQFF
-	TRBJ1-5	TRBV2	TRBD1	TGTGCCAGCACACCGACAGGGGGAATCTATAGCAATCAGCCCCAGCATTTT	CASTPTGGIYSNQPQHF
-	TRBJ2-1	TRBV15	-	TGTGCCACCAGCAGAGGTGACTCTTATAGCTCCTACAATGAGCAGTTCTTC	CATSRGDSYSSYNEQFF
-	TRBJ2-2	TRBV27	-	TGTGCCAGCAGTCCCACAGGGCCCGGGGAGCTGTTTTTT	CASSPTGPGELFF
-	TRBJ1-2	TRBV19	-	TGTGCCAGTAGTCTTCAGGGTACGAACTATGGCTACACCTTC	CASSLQGTNYGYTF
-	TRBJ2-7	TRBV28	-	TGTGCCAGCCCCCCCTCGGGCAATTCGCCGAGGGGGAACGAGCAGTACTTC	CASPPSGNSPRGNEQYF